The T cell receptor (beta chain) described here comes from a study of blood T cell repertoires in COVID-19. V dropped 8 bases and J dropped 1 base, with 17 bases sitting between them. CDR3 length equals 15 residues. Germline V CDR1 and CDR2: SEHNR, FQNEAQ (reference sequence). Data came from immunoSEQ multiplex PCR; TCRdb stores just in-frame clones and leaves some out. The data show around 480,000 clones, roughly 87% seen once. Participants reported their clinical history, and cohort assignment relied on those reports. Cohort 3 donors counted as recovered after two negative PCRs, clearance, or resolved symptoms.

The sample comprised PBMCs or T cells enriched from blood (not recorded which). The sequence came from a woman younger than 35 who had recovered from COVID-19. The chain carries TRBV7-9 and TRBJ1-1, with D maybe TRBD1 (5 bases). DNA of the CDR3: TGTGCCAGCGCCTTGAGGGCGGGGCAGAACACTGAAGCTTTCTTT. Residues: CASALRAGQNTEAFF.